This T cell receptor beta chain stems from a study of cytomegalovirus exposure and HLA in healthy donors (dated by TCRdb to about 2017). In the study overall: In an earlier analysis of about 560 of the donors, 250 to 300 Gb of sequence data and roughly 100 million unique TCR beta sequences from some 170 million T cells were reported. Among the roughly 410 genotyped donors, around 81% belonged to the genetic ancestry cluster associated with self-reported Caucasian donors. Typing coverage varied by locus: 629-630 donors for A, B, C, DRB1 and DQB1; approximately 560 for DQA1; more than 600 for DPA1; under 490 for DPB1. Donor age, sex, ethnicity and CMV serostatus were compiled alongside the repertoire data. To predict cytomegalovirus infection status, the study combined high-throughput TCR immunosequencing, statistical association of individual TCRs with disease status, and machine learning. Among under 450 genotyped donors of the cohort, an average of about 240,000 unique TCR beta nucleotide sequences were sequenced per donor, about a sixth of them non-productive. In an earlier analysis of a few hundred of the donors, high-throughput TCR beta sequencing was used to judge whether each TCR beta V gene segment behaved as functional or pseudogenic. A later analysis re-examined previously published TCR beta repertoires from roughly 720 donors and added high-resolution HLA genotyping to investigate patterns of TCR occurrence. The study was designed to test whether signatures of past pathogen exposure could be identified by cataloging public T cell receptors. Because of strong linkage in the cohort, roughly 5 DR-DQ haplotypes were treated as single units for association and clustering. All discovery cohort repertoires had been generated on a single sequencing platform. In addition to the first cohort of hundreds of subjects, a separate validation cohort of around 110 different subjects was used. Approximately 300 gigabases of sequencing data and about 92 million unique TCR sequences made up an early release that covered roughly 670 HLA-typed donors. The later analysis used no new phenotypic data to find candidate immune exposures, relying instead on TCR beta sequences and their occurrence across donors. HLA typing included class I and class II loci at four-digit resolution. The T cell repertoires of some 670 subjects were profiled by immunosequencing and related to cytomegalovirus serostatus. In a later genetic analysis, genome-wide SNP genotypes for about three fifths of the 666 donors were used, and that subset was treated as a discovery cohort.

As to this clone: This clone's antigen is unknown. Qualities for individual bases were not recorded, and no much larger clone is one base off.

The cohort consisted of hundreds of healthy bone marrow donors. At the time of sampling, all cohort members were nominally healthy, though unrecorded immune exposures were likely present. The donor tested CMV seronegative and was one of the 352 seronegative cohort members. A peripheral blood sample was collected from each donor, and TCR beta sequencing was performed on peripheral blood mononuclear cells. The Qiagen DNeasy Blood Extraction Kit was used to extract genomic DNA from the blood cell samples. The method behind the library was the immunoSEQ multiplex PCR assay. A mixture of 60 forward primers for TCR Vbeta segments and 13 reverse primers for TCR Jbeta segments was used in the multiplex PCR. A multiplex PCR assay on genomic DNA amplified the CDR3 region of rearranged TCR beta genes. The amplified TCR beta libraries were sequenced on the Illumina HiSeq System as 87-base-pair reads. The original pipeline was this. A later analysis counted some 74 million unique TCR beta chains across the 650 to 700 repertoires, and 10 million to 11 million of these chains were shared by at least two donors. A nearest-neighbor algorithm error-corrected the raw reads and collapsed the reads into unique sequences, merging closely related sequences to remove PCR and sequencing errors. To assign V, D and J gene segments, CDR3 sequences were aligned to IMGT reference sequences. For a sequence to be retained, at least a six-nucleotide match to both a V gene segment and a J gene segment was required. Rearrangements were called productive when the CDR3 lacked stop codons and stayed in frame with V and J; all others were non-productive. CDR3 was defined by IMGT convention, running from the second conserved V-encoded cysteine to the conserved J-encoded phenylalanine. The earlier analysis of more than 450 of the donors excluded sequences that lacked an unambiguous match to a single V gene segment. An earlier analysis of 450 to 650 of the donors called V segments functional above 56.7% productive rearrangements and segregating when the between-donor standard deviation exceeded 5%. A statistical classification framework was built for diagnosing cytomegalovirus status from the catalog of TCR beta chain sequences. In a later analysis, V and J genes were assigned by comparing TCR nucleotide sequences against IMGT/GENE-DB human TR gene sequences. In a later analysis, CDR3 sequences and most-parsimonious VDJ recombination scenarios were assigned using the TCRdist pipeline. A later analysis defined each TCR beta chain by its CDR3 amino acid sequence plus V-gene family, and excluded reads lacking a unique V-gene family. As a way to deal with suspected cross-contamination and a sequencing artifact, a later analysis dropped 450 to 600 nucleotide sequences that were highly shared and had low generation probability. In a later analysis, a clonal expansion index for each public chain was calculated from normalized within-repertoire ranks of inferred template counts. A later analysis computed generation probabilities with a VDJ recombination model fitted to out-of-frame rearrangements, and checked the results against IGoR. In a later analysis, hypergeometric tests were used to score TCR-TCR, TCR-HLA and TCR-CMV co-occurrence, with a repertoire-size bias correction applied to TCR pairs. In a later analysis, false discovery rates were estimated by permuting HLA or CMV assignments 20 times. In a later analysis, co-occurring TCRs were grouped using DBSCAN, and TCRdist sequence similarity was added for clustering within HLA-allele-positive subsets. For co-occurrence clustering, repertoires with fewer than 30,000 or more than 120,000 public chains were excluded, along with about five repertoires with anomalous nucleotide sharing. What TCRdb holds here is the immuneACCESS table cut down to in-frame rearrangements. Part of the clones is not present; checked against another copy, under half of the missing clones reflect an unresolved V gene, and the others are unexplained. V and J calls plus clone size are reproduced from that table; the DNA served to infer D and trimming. For this sample the table gives about 100,000 clones, of which around 82% were detected only once. Approximately 1.5% of the sample is in the top ten clones.

From the cysteine up to the phenylalanine, the CDR3 has a length of 13 residues. The sequence is cut down to CDR3 DNA, 39 bases in frame from base 1. Trimming leaves V shorter by 8 bases and J shorter by 7 bases, with the junction holding 8 bases beyond the gene matches. Taken from the germline V gene, the CDR1 and CDR2 loops are KGHSH and LQKENI. Overall results and qualifications from the work: In a later analysis, HLA-associated TCR beta chains showed more clonal expansion and lower generation probabilities than non-associated chains that were equally common. Some IMGT-functional V segments, including TRBV6-2 and TRBV6-3, could not be distinguished by the 87-base-pair reads and were therefore excluded. A few of the identified cytomegalovirus-associated TCR beta chains were confirmed in vitro to be specific for cytomegalovirus antigens. A later analysis associated some 17,000 TCR beta sequences with specific HLA alleles at a false discovery rate of 0.05. The authors suggested that the approach could potentially be extended to other disease states and immunological phenotypes. Sequencing depth was assumed to be roughly uniform across donors in the presence/absence analyses, though that assumption may not hold. The only immune exposure information available for the cohort was CMV serostatus. A later analysis found that most CMV-associated TCR beta chains appeared HLA-restricted, with HLA associations seemingly driven largely by CMV exposure. In an earlier analysis of approximately 590 of the donors, most TCR beta V segments appeared in productive rearrangements about 87% or about 30% of the time, broadly matching IMGT annotations. Compared with the approximately 600-donor mean, donors in an Asian-associated ancestry cluster had fewer N-insertions in productive TCRs, according to a later genetic analysis. A later analysis found that TCR association rates varied across HLA loci, with DRB1 alleles showing the most associated TCRs and HLA-C alleles the fewest. A total of 150 to 200 TCR beta chains were listed by the study as associated with cytomegalovirus. Because HLA typing was missing for some donors at each locus, association tests included only the typed subset. Most TCR sequences were observed very rarely across donors, whereas some public TCRs were present in many individuals. The classifier was reported to diagnose cytomegalovirus status with high specificity and sensitivity in both the original and validation cohorts. Linkage disequilibrium might explain the correlated functional status among segregating V segments, but an unknown experimental factor could not be excluded. The earlier analysis of about 600 of the donors excluded some 16 rarely observed V segments, including chromosome 9 orphons, because counts were too low. A cluster of highly shared sequence variants was judged likely to represent a technical artifact of the sequencing pipeline. According to a later analysis, parvovirus B19, influenza, CMV and Epstein-Barr virus appeared linked to several top co-occurrence clusters. When HLA alleles, especially DR and DQ, strongly co-occurred, attributing TCR associations to individual alleles was difficult. A later genetic analysis associated a missense DCLRE1C variant with V-gene and J-gene trimming of TCR beta chains, and an independent cohort replicated the association. A further reported finding was that TCR beta sequences accurately predicted the HLA-A and HLA-B alleles for most subjects in the first cohort. In this cohort, only TCR beta chains were sequenced, and detectable features were limited by the absence of alpha or paired-chain data.

Sequencing used PBMCs. Here the chain combines TRBV18 and TRBJ2-1; 7 middle bases align to TRBD1. This TCR was recovered from a middle-aged woman in good health and CMV-seronegative. The CDR3 region reads CASVTTGRNEQFF. The DNA is as follows: TGTGCCAGCGTAACGACAGGGCGGAATGAGCAGTTCTTC.